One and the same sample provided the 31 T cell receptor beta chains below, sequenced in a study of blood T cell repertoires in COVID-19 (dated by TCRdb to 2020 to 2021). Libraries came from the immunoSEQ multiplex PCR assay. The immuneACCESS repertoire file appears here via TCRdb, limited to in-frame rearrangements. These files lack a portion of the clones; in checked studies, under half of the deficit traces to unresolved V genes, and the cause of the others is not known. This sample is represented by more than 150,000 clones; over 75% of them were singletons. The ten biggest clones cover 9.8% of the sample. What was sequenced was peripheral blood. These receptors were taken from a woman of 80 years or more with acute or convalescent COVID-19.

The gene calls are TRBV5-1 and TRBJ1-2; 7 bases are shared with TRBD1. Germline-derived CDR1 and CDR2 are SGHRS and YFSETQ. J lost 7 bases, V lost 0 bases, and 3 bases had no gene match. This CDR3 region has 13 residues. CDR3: CASSLEGAGGYTF. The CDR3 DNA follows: TGCGCCAGCAGCTTGGAGGGGGCTGGTGGCTACACCTTC.

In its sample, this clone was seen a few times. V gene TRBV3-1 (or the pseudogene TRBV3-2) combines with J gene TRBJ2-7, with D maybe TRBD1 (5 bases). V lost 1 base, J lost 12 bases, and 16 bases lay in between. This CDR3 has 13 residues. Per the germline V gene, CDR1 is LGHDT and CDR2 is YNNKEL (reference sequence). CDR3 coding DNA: TGTGCCAGCAGCCAAGGTTTCACCCCCCAGGGGTACTTC. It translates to CASSQGFTPQGYF.

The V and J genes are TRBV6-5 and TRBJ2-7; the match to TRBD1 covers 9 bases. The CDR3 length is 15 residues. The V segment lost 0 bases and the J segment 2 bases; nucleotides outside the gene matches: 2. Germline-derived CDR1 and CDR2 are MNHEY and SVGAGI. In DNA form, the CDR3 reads TGTGCCAGCAGTTACTCGTGGACAGGGGCCTACGAGCAGTACTTC. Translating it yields CASSYSWTGAYEQYF.

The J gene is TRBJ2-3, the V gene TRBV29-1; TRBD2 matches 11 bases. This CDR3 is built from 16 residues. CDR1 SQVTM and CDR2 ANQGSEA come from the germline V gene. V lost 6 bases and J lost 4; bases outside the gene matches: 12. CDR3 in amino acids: CSVQGWLAGGADTQYF. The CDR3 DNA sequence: TGCAGCGTCCAAGGATGGCTAGCGGGAGGCGCAGATACGCAGTATTTT.

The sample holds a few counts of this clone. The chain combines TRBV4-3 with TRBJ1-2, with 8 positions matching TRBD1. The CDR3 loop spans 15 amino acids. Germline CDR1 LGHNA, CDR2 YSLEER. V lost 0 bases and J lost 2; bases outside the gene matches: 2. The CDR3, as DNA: TGCGCCAGCAGCCAAGATCGACAGGGGAACTATGGCTACACCTTC. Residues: CASSQDRQGNYGYTF.

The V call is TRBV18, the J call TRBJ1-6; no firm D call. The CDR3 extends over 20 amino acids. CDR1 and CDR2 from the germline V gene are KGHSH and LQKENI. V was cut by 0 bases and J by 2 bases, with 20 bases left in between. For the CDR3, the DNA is TGTGCCAGCTCACCACCGATGCGGGAGGGATCCCAGGCCTATAATTCACCCCTCCACTTT. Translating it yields CASSPPMREGSQAYNSPLHF.

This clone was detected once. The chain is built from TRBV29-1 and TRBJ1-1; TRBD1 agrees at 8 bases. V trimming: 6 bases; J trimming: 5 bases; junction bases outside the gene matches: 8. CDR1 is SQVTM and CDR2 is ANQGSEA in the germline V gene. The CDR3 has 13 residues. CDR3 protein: CSVRTGLGTEAFF. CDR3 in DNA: TGCAGCGTCCGGACAGGGCTAGGGACTGAAGCTTTCTTT.

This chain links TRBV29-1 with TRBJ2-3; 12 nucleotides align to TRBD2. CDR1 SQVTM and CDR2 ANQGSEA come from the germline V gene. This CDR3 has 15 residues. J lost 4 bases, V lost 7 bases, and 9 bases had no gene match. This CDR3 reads CSALPTSGRPDTQYF. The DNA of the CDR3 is TGCAGCGCCCTCCCGACTAGCGGGAGACCAGATACGCAGTATTTT.

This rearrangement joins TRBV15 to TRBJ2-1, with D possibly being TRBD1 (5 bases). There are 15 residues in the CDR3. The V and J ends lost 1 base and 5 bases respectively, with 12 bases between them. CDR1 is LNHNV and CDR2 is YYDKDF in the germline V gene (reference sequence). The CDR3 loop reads CATSRVSGYNNEQFF. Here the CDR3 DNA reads TGTGCCACCAGCAGAGTGTCAGGGTACAACAATGAGCAGTTCTTC.

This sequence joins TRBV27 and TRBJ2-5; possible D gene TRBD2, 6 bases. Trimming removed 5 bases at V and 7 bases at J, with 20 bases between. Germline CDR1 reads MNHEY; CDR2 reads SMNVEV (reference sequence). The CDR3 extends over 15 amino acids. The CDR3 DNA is TGTGCCAGCAGTGCGAACCGGGAGTACGGGAGGACCCAGTACTTC. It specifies CASSANREYGRTQYF.

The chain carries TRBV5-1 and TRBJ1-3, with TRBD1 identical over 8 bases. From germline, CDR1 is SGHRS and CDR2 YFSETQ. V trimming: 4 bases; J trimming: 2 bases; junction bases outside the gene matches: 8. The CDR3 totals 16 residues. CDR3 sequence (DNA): TGCGCCAGCAGCGAAACAGGGGGAATCCCTGGAAACACCATATATTTT. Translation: CASSETGGIPGNTIYF.

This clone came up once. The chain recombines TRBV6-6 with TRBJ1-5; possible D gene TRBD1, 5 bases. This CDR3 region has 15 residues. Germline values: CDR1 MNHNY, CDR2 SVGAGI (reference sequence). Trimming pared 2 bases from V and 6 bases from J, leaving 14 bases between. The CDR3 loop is CASSYGRGRSQPQHF. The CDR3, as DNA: TGTGCCAGCAGTTACGGGCGGGGCCGCTCTCAGCCCCAGCATTTT.

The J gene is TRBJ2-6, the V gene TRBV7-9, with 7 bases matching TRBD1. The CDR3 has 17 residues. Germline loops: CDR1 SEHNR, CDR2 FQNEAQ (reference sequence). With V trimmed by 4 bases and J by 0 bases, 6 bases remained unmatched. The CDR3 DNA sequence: TGTGCCAGCAGCTCTCGACAGGGCCGCTCTGGGGCCAACGTCCTGACTTTC. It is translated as CASSSRQGRSGANVLTF.

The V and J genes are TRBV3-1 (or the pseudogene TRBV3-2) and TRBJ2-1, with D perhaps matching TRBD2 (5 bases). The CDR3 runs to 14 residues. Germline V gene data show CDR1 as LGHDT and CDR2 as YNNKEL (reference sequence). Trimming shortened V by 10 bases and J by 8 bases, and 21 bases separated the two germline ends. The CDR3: CAISSRGIGHEQFF. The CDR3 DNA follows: TGTGCCATTTCGAGTCGGGGTATAGGCCATGAGCAGTTCTTC.

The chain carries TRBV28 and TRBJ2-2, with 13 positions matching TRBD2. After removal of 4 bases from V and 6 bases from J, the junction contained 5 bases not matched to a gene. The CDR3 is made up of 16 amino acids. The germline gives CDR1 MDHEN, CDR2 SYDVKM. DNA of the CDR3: TGTGCCAGCAGTTCGGGACTAGCGGGAAGGGCCGGGGAGCTGTTTTTT. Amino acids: CASSSGLAGRAGELFF.

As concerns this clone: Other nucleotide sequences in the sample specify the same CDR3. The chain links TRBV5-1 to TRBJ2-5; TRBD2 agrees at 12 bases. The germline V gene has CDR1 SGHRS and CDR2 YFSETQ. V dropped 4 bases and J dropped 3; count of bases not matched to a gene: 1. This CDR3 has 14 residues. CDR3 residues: CASSRLAGEETQYF. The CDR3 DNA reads TGCGCCAGCAGCCGACTAGCGGGGGAAGAGACCCAGTACTTC.

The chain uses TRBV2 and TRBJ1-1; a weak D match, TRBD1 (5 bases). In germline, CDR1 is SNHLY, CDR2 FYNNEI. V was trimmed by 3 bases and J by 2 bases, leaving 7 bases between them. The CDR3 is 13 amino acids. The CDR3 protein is CASSEGGNTEAFF. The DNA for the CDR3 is TGTGCCAGCAGTGAGGGGGGAAACACTGAAGCTTTCTTT.

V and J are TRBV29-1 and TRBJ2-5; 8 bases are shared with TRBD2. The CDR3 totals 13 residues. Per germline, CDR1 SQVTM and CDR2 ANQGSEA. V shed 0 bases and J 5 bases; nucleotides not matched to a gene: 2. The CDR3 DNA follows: TGCAGCGTTGAAGATCGGGGGGGGGAGACCCAGTACTTC. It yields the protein CSVEDRGGETQYF.

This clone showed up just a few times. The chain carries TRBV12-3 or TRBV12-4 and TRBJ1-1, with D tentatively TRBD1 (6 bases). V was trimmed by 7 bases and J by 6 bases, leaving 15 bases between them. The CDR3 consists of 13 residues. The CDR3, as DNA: TGTGCCAGCACCCCGGGGGGGCGAGCTGAAGCTTTCTTT. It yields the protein CASTPGGRAEAFF.

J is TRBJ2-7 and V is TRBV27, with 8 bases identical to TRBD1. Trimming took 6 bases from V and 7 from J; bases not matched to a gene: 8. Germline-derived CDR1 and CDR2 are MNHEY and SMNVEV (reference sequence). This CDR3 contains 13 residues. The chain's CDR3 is CASRPRQGREQYF. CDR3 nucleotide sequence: TGTGCCAGCAGACCGAGACAGGGGAGAGAGCAGTACTTC.

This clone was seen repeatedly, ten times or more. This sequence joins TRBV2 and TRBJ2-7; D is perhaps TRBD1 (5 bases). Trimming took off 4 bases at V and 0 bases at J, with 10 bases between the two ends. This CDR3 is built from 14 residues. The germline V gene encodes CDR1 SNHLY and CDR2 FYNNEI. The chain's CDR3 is CASSGQLDSYEQYF. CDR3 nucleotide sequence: TGTGCCAGCAGTGGACAGCTTGACTCCTACGAGCAGTACTTC.

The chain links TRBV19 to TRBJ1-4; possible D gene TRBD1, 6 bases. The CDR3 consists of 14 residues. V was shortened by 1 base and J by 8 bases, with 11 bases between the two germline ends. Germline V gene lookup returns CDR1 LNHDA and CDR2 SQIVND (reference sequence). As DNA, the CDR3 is TGTGCCAGTAGTATAGGGGGGGGCACGGAAAAACTGTTTTTT. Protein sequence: CASSIGGGTEKLFF.

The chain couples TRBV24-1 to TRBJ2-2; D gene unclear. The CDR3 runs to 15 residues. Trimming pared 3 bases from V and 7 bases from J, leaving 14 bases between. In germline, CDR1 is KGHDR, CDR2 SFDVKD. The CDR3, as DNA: TGTGCCACCAGTGATGAGGATTTCTCTAGCGGGGAGCTGTTTTTT. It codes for CATSDEDFSSGELFF.

The CDR3 bases are TGCGCCAGCAGCCAGGCGACGGGGGGCAACTATGGCTACACCTTC. Its translation is CASSQATGGNYGYTF. The chain links TRBV4-3 to TRBJ1-2; tentative D call: TRBD1 (6 bases). V gave up 3 bases and J gave up 2 bases, with 13 bases separating them. This CDR3 is 15 amino acids long. Germline CDR1 reads LGHNA; CDR2 reads YSLEER.

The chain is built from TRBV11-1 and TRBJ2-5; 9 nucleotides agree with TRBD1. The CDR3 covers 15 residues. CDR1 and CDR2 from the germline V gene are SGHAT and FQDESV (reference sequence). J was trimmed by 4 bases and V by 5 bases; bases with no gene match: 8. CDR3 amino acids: CASSLRTGVAETQYF. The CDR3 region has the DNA TGTGCCAGCAGCCTAAGGACAGGGGTGGCAGAGACCCAGTACTTC. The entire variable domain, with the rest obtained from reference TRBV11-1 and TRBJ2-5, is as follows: EAEVAQSPRYKITEKSQAVAFWCDPISGHATLYWYRQILGQGPELLVQFQDESVVDDSQLPKDRFSAERLKGVDSTLKIQPAELGDSAMYLCASSLRTGVAETQYFGPGTRLLVL.

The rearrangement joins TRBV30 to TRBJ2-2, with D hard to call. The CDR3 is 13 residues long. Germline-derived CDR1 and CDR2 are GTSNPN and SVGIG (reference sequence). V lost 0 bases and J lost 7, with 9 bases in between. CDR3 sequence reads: CAWSVAPSGELFF. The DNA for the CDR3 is TGTGCCTGGAGTGTTGCCCCGAGCGGGGAGCTGTTTTTT.

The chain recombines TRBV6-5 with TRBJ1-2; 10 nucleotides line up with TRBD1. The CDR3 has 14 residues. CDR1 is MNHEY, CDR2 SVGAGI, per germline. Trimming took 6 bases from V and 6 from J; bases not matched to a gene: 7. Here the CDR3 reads CASSRGQGKDGYTF. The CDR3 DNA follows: TGTGCCAGCAGCCGGGGACAGGGGAAAGATGGCTACACCTTC.

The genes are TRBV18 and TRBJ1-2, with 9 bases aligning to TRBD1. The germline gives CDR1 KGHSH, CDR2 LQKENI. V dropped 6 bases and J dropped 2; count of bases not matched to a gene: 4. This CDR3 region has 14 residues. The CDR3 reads CASSQDRGNYGYTF. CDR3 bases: TGTGCCAGCTCCCAGGACAGGGGAAACTATGGCTACACCTTC.

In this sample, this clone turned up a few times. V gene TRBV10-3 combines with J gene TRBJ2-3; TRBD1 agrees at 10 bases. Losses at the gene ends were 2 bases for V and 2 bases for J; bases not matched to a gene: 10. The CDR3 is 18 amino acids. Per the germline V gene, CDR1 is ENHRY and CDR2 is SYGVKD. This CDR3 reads CAISEVGPGQGSTDTQYF. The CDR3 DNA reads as TGTGCCATCAGTGAGGTAGGGCCGGGACAGGGGTCCACAGATACGCAGTATTTT.

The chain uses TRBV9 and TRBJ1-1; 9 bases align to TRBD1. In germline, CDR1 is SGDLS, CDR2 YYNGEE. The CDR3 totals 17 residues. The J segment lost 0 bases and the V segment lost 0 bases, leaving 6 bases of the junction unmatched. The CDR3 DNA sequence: TGTGCCAGCAGCGTAGAGCAGACAGGGGGGATGAACACTGAAGCTTTCTTT. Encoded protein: CASSVEQTGGMNTEAFF.

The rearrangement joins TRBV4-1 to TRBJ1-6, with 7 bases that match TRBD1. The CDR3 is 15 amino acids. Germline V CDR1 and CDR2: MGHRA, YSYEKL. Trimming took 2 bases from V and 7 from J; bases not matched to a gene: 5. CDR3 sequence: CASSQHGTANSPLHF. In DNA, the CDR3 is TGCGCCAGCAGCCAACACGGGACAGCCAATTCACCCCTCCACTTT.